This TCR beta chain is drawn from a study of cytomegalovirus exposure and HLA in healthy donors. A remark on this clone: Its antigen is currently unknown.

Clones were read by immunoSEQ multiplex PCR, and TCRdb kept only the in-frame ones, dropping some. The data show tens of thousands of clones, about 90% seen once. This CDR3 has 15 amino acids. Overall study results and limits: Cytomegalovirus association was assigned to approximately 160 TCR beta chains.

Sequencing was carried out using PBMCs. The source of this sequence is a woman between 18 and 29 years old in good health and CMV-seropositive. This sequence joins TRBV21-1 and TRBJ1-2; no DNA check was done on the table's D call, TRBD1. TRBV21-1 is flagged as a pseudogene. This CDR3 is CASSKSGQPIYGYTF. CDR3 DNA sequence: TGTGCCAGCAGCAAAAGTGGACAGCCGATATATGGCTACACCTTC.